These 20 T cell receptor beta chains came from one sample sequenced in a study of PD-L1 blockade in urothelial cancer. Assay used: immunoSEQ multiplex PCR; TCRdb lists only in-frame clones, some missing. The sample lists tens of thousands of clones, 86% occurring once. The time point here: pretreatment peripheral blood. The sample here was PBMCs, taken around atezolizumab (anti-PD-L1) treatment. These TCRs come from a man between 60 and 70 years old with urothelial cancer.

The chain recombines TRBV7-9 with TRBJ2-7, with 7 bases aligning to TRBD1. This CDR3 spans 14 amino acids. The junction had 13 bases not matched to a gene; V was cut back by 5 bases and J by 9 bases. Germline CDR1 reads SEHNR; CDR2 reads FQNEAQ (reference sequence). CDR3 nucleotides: TGTGCCAGCAGCCTTGACCGACAGGGTCGATGGCAGTACTTC. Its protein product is CASSLDRQGRWQYF.

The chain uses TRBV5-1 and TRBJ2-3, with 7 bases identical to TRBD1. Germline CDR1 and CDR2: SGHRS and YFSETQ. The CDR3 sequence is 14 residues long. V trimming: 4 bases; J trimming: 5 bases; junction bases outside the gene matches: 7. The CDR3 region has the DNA TGCGCCAGCAGCCTTGACTCAGGGGGAGATACGCAGTATTTT. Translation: CASSLDSGGDTQYF.

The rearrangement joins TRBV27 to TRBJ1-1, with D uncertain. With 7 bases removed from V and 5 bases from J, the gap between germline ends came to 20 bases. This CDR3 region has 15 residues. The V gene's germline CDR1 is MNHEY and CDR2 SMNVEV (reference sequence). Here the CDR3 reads CASKGEHSWRTEAFF. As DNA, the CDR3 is TGTGCCAGCAAAGGAGAGCACTCTTGGAGGACTGAAGCTTTCTTT.

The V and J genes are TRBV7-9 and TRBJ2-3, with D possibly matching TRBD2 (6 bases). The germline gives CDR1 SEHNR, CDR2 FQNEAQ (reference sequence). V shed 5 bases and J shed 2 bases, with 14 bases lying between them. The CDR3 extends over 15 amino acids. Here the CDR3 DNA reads TGTGCCAGCAGCCCACCGCCGGGGGACACAGATACGCAGTATTTT. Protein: CASSPPPGDTDTQYF.

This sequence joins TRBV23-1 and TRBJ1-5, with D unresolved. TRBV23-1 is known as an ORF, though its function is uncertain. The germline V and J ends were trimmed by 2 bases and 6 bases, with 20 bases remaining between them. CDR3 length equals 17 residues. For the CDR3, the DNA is TGCGCCAGCAGTCAACCCGTGAGAGGGTGGTTAGGTCAGCCCCAGCATTTT. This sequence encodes CASSQPVRGWLGQPQHF.

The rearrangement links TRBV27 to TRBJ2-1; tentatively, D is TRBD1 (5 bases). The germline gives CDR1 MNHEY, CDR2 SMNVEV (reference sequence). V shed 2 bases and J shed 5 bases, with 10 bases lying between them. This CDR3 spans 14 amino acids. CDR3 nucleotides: TGTGCCAGCAGTTTAAGAGACAGCCACAATGAGCAGTTCTTC. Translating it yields CASSLRDSHNEQFF.

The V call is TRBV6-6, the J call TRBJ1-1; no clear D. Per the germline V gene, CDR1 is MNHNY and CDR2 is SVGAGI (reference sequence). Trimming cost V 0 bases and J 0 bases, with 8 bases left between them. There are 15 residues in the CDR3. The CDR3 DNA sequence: TGTGCCAGCAGTTACTCGGGCAGGATGAACACTGAAGCTTTCTTT. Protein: CASSYSGRMNTEAFF.

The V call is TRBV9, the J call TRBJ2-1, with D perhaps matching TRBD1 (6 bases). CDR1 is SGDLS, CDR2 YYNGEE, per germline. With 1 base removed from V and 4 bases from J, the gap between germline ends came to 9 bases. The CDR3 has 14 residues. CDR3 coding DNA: TGTGCCAGCAGCGTACTGGACAGTTACAATGAGCAGTTCTTC. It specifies CASSVLDSYNEQFF.

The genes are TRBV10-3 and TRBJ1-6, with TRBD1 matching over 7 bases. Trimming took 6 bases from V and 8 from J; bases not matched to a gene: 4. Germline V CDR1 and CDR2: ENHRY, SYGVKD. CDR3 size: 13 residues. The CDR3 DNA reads TGTGCCATCAGGGCAGGGGGTTATTCACCCCTCCACTTT. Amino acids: CAIRAGGYSPLHF.

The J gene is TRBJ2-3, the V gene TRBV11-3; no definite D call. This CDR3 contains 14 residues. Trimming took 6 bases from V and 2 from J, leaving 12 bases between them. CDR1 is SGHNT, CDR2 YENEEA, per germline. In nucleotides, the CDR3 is TGTGCCAGCAGTCGTGACAAGAACACAGATACGCAGTATTTT. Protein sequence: CASSRDKNTDTQYF.

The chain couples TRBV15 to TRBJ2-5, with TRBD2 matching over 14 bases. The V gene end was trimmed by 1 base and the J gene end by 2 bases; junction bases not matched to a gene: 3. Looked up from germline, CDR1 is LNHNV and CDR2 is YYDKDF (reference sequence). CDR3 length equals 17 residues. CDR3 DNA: TGTGCCACCAGCAGAGGGGGACTAGCGGGGGAACAAGAGACCCAGTACTTC. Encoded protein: CATSRGGLAGEQETQYF.

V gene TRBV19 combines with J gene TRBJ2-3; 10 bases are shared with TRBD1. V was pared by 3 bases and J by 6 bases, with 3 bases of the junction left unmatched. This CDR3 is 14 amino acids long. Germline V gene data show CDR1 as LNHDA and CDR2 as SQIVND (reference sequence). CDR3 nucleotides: TGTGCCAGTAGTATGACAGGGGGCTCGGATACGCAGTATTTT. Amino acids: CASSMTGGSDTQYF.

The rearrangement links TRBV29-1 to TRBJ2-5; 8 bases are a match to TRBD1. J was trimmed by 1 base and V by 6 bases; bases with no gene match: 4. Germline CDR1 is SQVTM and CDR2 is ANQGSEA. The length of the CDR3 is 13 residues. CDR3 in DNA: TGCAGCGTAGCGACAGGGGTCCAAGAGACCCAGTACTTC. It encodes CSVATGVQETQYF. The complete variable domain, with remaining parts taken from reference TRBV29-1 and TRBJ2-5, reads SAVISQKPSRDICQRGTSLTIQCQVDSQVTMMFWYRQQPGQSLTLIATANQGSEATYESGFVIDKFPISRPNLTFSTLTVSNMSPEDSSIYLCSVATGVQETQYFGPGTRLLVL.

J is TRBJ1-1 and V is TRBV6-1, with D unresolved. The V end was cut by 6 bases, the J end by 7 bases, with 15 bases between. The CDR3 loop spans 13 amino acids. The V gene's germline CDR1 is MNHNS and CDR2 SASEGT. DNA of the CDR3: TGTGCCAGCAGCACAACGCAGGAATTTGAAGCTTTCTTT. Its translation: CASSTTQEFEAFF.

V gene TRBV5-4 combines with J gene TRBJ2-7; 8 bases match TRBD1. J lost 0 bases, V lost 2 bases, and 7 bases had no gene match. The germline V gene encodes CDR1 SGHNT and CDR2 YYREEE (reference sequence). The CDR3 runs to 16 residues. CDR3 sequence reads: CASSLRQGMGSYEQYF. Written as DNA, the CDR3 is TGTGCCAGCAGCTTACGACAGGGGATGGGCTCCTACGAGCAGTACTTC.

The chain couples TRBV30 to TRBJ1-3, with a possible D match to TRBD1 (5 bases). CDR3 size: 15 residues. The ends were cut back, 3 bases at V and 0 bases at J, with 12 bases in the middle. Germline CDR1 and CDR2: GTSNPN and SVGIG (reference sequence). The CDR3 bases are TGTGCCTGGAGCGATGACAGCGACTCTGGAAACACCATATATTTT. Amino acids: CAWSDDSDSGNTIYF.

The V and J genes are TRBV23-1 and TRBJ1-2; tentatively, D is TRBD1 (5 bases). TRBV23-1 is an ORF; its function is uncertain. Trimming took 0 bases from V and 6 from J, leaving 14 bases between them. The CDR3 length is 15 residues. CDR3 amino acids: CASSQSKFRGNGYTF. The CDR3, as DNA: TGCGCCAGCAGTCAATCCAAGTTTCGGGGGAATGGCTACACCTTC.

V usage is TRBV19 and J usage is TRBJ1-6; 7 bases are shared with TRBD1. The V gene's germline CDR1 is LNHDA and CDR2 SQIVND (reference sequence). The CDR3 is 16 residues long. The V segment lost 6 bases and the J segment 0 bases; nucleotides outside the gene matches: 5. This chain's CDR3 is CASRGQQSSYNSPLHF. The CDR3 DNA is TGTGCCAGTAGGGGACAGCAGAGCTCCTATAATTCACCCCTCCACTTT. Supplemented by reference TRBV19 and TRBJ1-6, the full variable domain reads DGGITQSPKYLFRKEGQNVTLSCEQNLNHDAMYWYRQDPGQGLRLIYYSQIVNDFQKGDIAEGYSVSREKKESFPLTVTSAQKNPTAFYLCASRGQQSSYNSPLHFGNGTRLTVT.

This CDR3 is CASRESGQVNNQPQHF. CDR3 DNA: TGTGCCAGCAGAGAATCGGGACAGGTAAACAATCAGCCCCAGCATTTT. The gene calls are TRBV27 and TRBJ1-5, with 8 bases lining up with TRBD1. V shed 6 bases and J 3 bases; nucleotides not matched to a gene: 10. The germline V gene encodes CDR1 MNHEY and CDR2 SMNVEV (reference sequence). The CDR3 is 16 residues long.

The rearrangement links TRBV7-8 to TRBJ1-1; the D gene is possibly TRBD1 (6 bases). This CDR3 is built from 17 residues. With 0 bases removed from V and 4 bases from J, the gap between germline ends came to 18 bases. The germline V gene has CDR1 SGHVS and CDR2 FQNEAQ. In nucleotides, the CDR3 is TGTGCCAGCAGCTTAGCGGGGGGGGGCCAGTGGAGCACTGAAGCTTTCTTT. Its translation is CASSLAGGGQWSTEAFF. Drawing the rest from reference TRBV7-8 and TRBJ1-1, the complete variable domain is GAGVSQSPRYKVAKRGQDVALRCDPISGHVSLFWYQQALGQGPEFLTYFQNEAQLDKSGLPSDRFFAERPEGSVSTLKIQRTQQEDSAVYLCASSLAGGGQWSTEAFFGQGTRLTVV.